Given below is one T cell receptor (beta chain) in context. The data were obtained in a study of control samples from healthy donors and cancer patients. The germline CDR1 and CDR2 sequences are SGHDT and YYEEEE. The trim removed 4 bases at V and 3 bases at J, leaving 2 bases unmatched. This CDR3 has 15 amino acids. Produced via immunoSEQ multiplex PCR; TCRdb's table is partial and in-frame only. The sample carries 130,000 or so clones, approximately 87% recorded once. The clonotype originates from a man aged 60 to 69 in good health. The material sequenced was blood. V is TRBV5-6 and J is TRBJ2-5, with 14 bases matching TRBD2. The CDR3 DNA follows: TGTGCCAGCAGCCTGGGACTAGCGGGGGAAGAGACCCAGTACTTC. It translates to CASSLGLAGEETQYF.